This T cell receptor (beta chain) was identified in a study of T cell repertoires in cytomegalovirus infection. Study at large: A matching HLA type, together with CMV infection, was signaled by public TCR beta signatures.

This clonotype turned up a few times. Its specificity is unknown. The CDR3 is made up of 15 amino acids. Trimming pared 7 bases from V and 0 bases from J, leaving 15 bases between. Germline assignment: CDR1 MNHEY and CDR2 SVGEGT. TCRdb re-called the reads through MiXCR, storing one row per CDR3 protein. The data contain 300,000 to 400,000 distinct CDR3 sequences, approximately 25% of them seen just once; the ten biggest clones take up roughly 15%. This clonotype was sampled from a human donor in good health (CMV status not recorded). Some clones in this sample may be carry-over from other donors' samples. This rearrangement joins TRBV6-2 or TRBV6-3 to TRBJ1-1, with no clear D. Sequenced here: cultured PBMCs, sampled from culture after CMV antigen stimulation. The CDR3 DNA is TGTGCCAGCAACATGATGACTGCTATGAACACTGAAGCTTTCTTT. Its translation is CASNMMTAMNTEAFF.